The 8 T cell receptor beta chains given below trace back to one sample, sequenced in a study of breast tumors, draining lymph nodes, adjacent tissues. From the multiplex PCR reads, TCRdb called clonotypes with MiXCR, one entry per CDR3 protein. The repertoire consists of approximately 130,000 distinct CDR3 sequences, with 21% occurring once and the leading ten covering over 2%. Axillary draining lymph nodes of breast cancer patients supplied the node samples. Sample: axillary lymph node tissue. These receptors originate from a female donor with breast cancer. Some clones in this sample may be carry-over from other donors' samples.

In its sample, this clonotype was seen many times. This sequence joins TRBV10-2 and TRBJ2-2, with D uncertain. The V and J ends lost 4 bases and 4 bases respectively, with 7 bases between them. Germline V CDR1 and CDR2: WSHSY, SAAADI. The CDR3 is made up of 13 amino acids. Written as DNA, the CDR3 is TGCGCCAGCAGTGTGATGGTCACCGGGGAGCTGTTTTTT. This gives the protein CASSVMVTGELFF.

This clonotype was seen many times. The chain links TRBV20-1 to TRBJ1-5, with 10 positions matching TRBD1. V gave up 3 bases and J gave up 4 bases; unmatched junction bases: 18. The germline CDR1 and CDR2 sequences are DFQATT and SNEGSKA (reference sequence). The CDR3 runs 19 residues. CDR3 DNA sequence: TGCAGTGCTAGCCCCGCACCGGGGGGGACAGGGGCCCCTAATCAGCCCCAGCATTTT. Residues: CSASPAPGGTGAPNQPQHF.

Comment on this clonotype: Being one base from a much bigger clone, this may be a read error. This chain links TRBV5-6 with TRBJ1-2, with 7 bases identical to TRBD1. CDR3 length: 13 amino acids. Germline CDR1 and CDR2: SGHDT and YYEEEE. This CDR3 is CASSSEGARGCTF. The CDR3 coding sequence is TGTGCCAGCAGCTCCGAGGGGGCGCGGGGCTGCACCTTC.

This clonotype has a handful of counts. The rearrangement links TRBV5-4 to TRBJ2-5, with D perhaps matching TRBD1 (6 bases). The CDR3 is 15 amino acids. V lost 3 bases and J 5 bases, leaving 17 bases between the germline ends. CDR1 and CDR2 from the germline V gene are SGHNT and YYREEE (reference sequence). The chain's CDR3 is CASSWRQGQSETQYF. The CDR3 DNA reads TGTGCCAGCAGCTGGCGCCAGGGGCAATCGGAGACCCAGTACTTC.

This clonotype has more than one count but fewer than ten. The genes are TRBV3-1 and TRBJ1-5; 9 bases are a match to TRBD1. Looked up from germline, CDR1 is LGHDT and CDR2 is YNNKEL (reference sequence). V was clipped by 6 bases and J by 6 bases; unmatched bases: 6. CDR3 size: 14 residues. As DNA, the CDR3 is TGTGCCAGCAGGGACAGGGGAGAAGGTCAGCCCCAGCATTTT. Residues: CASRDRGEGQPQHF.

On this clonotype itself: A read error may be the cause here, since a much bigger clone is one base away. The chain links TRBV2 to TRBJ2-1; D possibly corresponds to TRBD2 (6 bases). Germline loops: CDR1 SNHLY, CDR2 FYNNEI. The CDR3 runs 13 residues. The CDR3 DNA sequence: TGTGCCGGCAGCCGTTACGGGGGTAATGAGCAGTTCTTC. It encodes CAGSRYGGNEQFF. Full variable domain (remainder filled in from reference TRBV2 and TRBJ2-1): EPEVTQTPSHQVTQMGQEVILRCVPISNHLYFYWYRQILGQKVEFLVSFYNNEISEKSEIFDDQFSVERPDGSNFTLKIRSTKLEDSAMYFCAGSRYGGNEQFFGPGTRLTVL.

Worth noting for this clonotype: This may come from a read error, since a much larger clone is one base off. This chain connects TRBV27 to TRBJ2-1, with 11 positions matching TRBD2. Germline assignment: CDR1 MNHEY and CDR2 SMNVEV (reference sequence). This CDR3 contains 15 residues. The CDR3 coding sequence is TGTGCCAGCAGTGCCTGGACTAGCGGGTACAATGGGCAGTTCTTC. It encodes CASSAWTSGYNGQFF.

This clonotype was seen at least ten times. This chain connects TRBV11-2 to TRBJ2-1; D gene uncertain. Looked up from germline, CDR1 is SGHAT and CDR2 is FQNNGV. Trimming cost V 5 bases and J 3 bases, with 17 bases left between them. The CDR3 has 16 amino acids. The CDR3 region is CASSLSGVSYYNEQFF. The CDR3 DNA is TGTGCCAGCAGCCTTAGTGGCGTCTCCTACTACAATGAGCAGTTCTTC.